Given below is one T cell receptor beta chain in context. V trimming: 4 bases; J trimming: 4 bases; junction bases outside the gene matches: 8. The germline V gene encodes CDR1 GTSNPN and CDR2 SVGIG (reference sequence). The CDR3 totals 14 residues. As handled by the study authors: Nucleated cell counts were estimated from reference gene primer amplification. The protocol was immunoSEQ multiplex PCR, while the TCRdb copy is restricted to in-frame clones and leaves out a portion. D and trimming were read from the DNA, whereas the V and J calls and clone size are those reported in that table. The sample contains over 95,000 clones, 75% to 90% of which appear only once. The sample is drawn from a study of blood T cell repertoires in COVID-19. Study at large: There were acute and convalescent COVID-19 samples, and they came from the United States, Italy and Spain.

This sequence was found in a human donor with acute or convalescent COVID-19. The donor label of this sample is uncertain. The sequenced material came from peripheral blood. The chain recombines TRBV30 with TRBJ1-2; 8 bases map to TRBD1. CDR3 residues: CAWNSGGWIYGYTF. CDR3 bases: TGTGCCTGGAATTCAGGGGGCTGGATCTATGGCTACACCTTC.